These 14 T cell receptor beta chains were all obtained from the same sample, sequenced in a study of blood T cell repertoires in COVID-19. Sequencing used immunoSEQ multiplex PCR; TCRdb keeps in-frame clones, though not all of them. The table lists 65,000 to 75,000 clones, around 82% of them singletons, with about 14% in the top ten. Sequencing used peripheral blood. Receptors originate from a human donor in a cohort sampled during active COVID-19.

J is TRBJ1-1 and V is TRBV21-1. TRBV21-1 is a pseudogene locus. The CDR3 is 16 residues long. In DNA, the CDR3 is TGTGCCAGCAGCCTCCCGGGGGGACACTCCTACACTGAAGCTTTCTTT. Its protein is CASSLPGGHSYTEAFF.

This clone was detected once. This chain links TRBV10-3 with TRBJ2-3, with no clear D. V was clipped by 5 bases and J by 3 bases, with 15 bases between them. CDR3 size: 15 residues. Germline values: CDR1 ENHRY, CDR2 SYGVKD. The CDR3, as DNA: TGTGCCATCAGTAATACCTTCGACGGGACAGATACGCAGTATTTT. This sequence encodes CAISNTFDGTDTQYF.

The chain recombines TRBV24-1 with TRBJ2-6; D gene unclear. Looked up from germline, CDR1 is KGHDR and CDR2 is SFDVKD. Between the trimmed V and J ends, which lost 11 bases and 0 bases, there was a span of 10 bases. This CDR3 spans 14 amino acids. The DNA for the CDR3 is TGTGCCATAGAGGATGCCTCTGGGGCCAACGTCCTGACTTTC. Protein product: CAIEDASGANVLTF.

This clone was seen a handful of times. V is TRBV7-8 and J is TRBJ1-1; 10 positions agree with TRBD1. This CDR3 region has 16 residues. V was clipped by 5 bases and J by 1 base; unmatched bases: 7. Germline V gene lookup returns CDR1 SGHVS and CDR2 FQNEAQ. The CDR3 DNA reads TGTGCCAGCAGCCCGGGGACAGGGGCCCAGAACACTGAAGCTTTCTTT. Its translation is CASSPGTGAQNTEAFF.

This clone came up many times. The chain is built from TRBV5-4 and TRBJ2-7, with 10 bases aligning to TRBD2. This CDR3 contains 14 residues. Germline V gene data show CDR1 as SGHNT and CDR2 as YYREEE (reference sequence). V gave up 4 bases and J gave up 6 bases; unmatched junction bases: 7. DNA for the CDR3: TGTGCCAGCAGCGATAGCGGGAGGATACGCGAGCAGTACTTC. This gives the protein CASSDSGRIREQYF.

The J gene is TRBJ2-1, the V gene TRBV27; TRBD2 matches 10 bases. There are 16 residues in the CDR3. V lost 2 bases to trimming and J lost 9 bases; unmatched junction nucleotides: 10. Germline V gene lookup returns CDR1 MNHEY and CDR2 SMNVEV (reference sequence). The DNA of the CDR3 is TGTGCCAGCAGTTTAGTGGGGGTAGCGGGAGGAGGTGAGCAGTTCTTC. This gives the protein CASSLVGVAGGGEQFF.

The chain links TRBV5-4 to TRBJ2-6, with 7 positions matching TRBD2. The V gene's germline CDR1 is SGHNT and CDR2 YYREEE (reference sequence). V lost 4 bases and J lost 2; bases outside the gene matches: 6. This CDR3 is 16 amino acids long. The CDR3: CASSPWGGTGANVLTF. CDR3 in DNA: TGTGCCAGCAGCCCCTGGGGGGGGACTGGGGCCAACGTCCTGACTTTC. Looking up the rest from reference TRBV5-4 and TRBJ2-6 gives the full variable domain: ETGVTQSPTHLIKTRGQQVTLRCSSQSGHNTVSWYQQALGQGPQFIFQYYREEENGRGNFPPRFSGLQFPNYSSELNVNALELDDSALYLCASSPWGGTGANVLTFGAGSRLTVL.

CDR3 in amino acids: CASSLGLAGGFQETQYF. Here the CDR3 DNA reads TGTGCCAGCAGCTTAGGCCTAGCGGGAGGTTTCCAAGAGACCCAGTACTTC. This chain joins TRBV7-2 and TRBJ2-5; 11 bases match TRBD2. The CDR3 loop spans 17 amino acids. The junction had 5 bases not matched to a gene; V was cut back by 1 base and J by 1 base. In germline, CDR1 is SGHTA, CDR2 FQGNSA.

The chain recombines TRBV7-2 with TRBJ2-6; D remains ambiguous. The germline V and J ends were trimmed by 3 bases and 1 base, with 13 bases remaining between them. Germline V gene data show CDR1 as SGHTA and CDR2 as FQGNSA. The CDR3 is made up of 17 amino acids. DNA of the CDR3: TGTGCCAGCAGCTTGGGCACCATTCGATCTGGGGCCAACGTCCTGACTTTC. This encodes CASSLGTIRSGANVLTF.

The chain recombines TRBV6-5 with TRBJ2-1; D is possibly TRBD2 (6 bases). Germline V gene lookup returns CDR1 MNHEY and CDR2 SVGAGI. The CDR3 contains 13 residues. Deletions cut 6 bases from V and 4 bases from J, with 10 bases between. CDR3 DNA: TGTGCCAGCAGCGGCGGGGCTTACAATGAGCAGTTCTTC. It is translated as CASSGGAYNEQFF.

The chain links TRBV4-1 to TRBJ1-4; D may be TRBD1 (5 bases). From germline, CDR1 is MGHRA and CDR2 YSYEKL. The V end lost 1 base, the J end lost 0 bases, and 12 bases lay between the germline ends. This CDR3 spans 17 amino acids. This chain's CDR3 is CASSQGEGTATNEKLFF. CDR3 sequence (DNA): TGCGCCAGCAGCCAAGGGGAGGGGACTGCAACTAATGAAAAACTGTTTTTT.

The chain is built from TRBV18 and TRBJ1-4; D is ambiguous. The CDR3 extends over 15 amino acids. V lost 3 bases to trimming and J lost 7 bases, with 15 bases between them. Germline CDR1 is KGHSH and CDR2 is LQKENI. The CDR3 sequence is CASSPMGVSREKLFF. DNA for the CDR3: TGTGCCAGCTCACCTATGGGCGTGTCGCGTGAAAAACTGTTTTTT. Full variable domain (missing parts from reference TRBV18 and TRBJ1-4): NAGVMQNPRHLVRRRGQEARLRCSPMKGHSHVYWYRQLPEEGLKFMVYLQKENIIDESGMPKERFSAEFPKEGPSILRIQQVVRGDSAAYFCASSPMGVSREKLFFGSGTQLSVL.

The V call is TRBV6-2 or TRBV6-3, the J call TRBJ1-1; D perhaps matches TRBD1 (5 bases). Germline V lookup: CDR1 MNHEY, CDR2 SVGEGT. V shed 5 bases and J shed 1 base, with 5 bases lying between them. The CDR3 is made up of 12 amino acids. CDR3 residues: CASSTGNTEAFF. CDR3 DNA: TGTGCCAGCAGTACAGGGAACACTGAAGCTTTCTTT.

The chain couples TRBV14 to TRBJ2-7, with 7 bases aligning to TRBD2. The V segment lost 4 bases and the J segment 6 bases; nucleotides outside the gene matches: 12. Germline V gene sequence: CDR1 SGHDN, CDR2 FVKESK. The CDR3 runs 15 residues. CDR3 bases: TGTGCCAGCAGCCTACGGGGAGGGCTTCAGGTCGAGCAGTACTTC. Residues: CASSLRGGLQVEQYF. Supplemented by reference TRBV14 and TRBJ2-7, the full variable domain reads EAGVTQFPSHSVIEKGQTVTLRCDPISGHDNLYWYRRVMGKEIKFLLHFVKESKQDESGMPNNRFLAERTGGTYSTLKVQPAELEDSGVYFCASSLRGGLQVEQYFGPGTRLTVT.